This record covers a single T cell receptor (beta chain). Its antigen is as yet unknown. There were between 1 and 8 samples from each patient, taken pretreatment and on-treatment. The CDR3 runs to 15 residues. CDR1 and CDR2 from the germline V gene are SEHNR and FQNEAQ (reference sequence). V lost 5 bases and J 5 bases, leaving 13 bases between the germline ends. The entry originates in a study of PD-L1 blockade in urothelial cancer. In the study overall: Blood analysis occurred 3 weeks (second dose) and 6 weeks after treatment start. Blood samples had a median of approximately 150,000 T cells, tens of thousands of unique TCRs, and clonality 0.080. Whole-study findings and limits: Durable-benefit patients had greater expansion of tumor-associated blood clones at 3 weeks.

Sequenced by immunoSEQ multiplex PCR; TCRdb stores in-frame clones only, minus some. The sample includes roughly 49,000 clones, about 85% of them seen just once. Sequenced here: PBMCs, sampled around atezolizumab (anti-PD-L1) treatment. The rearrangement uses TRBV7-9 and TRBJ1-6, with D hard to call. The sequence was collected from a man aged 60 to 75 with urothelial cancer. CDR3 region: CASSREQVNNSPLHF. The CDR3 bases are TGTGCCAGCAGCCGGGAGCAGGTTAATAATTCACCCCTCCACTTT.